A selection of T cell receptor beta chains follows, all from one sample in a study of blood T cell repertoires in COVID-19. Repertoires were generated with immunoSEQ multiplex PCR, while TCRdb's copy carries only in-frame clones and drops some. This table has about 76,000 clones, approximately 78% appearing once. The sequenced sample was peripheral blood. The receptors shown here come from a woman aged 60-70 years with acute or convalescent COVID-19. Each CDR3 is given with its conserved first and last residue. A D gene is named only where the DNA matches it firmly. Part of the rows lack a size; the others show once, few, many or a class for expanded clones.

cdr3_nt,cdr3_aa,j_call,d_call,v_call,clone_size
TGTGCCAGCAGCGTAGCGGGGGGCTACGCTGAAGCTTTCTTT,CASSVAGGYAEAFF,TRBJ1-1,.,TRBV9,.
TGTGCCAGCTCACCAAGAGTCCTCGAGCCTGGACTAACCACGCAGTATTTT,CASSPRVLEPGLTTQYF,TRBJ2-3,.,TRBV18,.
TGCAGCGTTGGTGAGGCTGGCTACACCTTC,CSVGEAGYTF,TRBJ1-2,.,TRBV29-1,.
TGTGCCAGCAGGCCACCGGGACTTCCGACCTACGAGCAGTACTTC,CASRPPGLPTYEQYF,TRBJ2-7,.,TRBV28,.
TGCGCCAGCAGCCAAGATCCCCCGGGGATGACAGATACGCAGTATTTT,CASSQDPPGMTDTQYF,TRBJ2-3,.,TRBV4-3,.
TGTGCCAGTAGTCACCCAGCCATAACCGGGATTTACACTGAAGCTTTCTTT,CASSHPAITGIYTEAFF,TRBJ1-1,.,TRBV19,.
TGTGCCAGCATTTGGACAGGGGGCAGCGCTGAAGCTTTCTTT,CASIWTGGSAEAFF,TRBJ1-1,TRBD1,TRBV6-5,once
TGTGCCAGCAGCACCCGACAGGGAAGCGACACTGAAGCTTTCTTT,CASSTRQGSDTEAFF,TRBJ1-1,TRBD1,TRBV7-8,.
TGTGCCAGCAGTTTGGCGGGTAATACGCAGTATTTT,CASSLAGNTQYF,TRBJ2-3,.,TRBV11-2,many
TGTGCCACCAGTGATTCACCGGGACAGGGGGTTGAAAAACTGTTTTTT,CATSDSPGQGVEKLFF,TRBJ1-4,TRBD1,TRBV24-1,.
TGTGCCACCAGCAGAGACTCGGGGGCTGGAAACACCATATATTTT,CATSRDSGAGNTIYF,TRBJ1-3,.,TRBV15,once
TGTGCCAGCAGCGACGGGACATACACTGAAGCTTTCTTT,CASSDGTYTEAFF,TRBJ1-1,.,TRBV5-4,.
TGTGCCAGCTCACCACCGGGGGGCTATGGCTACACCTTC,CASSPPGGYGYTF,TRBJ1-2,.,TRBV18,.
TGTGCCAGCGAGAAACGAATATACTCAACTAATGAAAAACTGTTTTTT,CASEKRIYSTNEKLFF,TRBJ1-4,.,TRBV6-4,.
TGTGCCAGCAGCTTTGATTTGGGGCAGGGGCAAGAGACCCAGTACTTC,CASSFDLGQGQETQYF,TRBJ2-5,.,TRBV6-2/TRBV6-3,.
TGTGCCAGCAGCTTCGGGTCTACTAATTCACCCCTCCACTTT,CASSFGSTNSPLHF,TRBJ1-6,.,TRBV6-5,.
TGTGCCAGCTCACCAGCGACAGTTGGAAACACCATATATTTT,CASSPATVGNTIYF,TRBJ1-3,.,TRBV18,.
TGTGCCACCAGTGACCCCGACAGGGGGCCCTACAATGAGCAGTTCTTC,CATSDPDRGPYNEQFF,TRBJ2-1,TRBD1,TRBV24-1,.
TGTGCCAGCAGTGCCGCCGCGGCGGGCTATGGCTACACCTTC,CASSAAAAGYGYTF,TRBJ1-2,.,TRBV2,.
TGTGCCAGCAGTTACAGACAGCTCCCAGAGACCCAGTACTTC,CASSYRQLPETQYF,TRBJ2-5,.,TRBV6-2/TRBV6-3,.
TGTGCCAGCAGCTTAGGGGGAGGCGGAGAGACCCAGTACTTC,CASSLGGGGETQYF,TRBJ2-5,.,TRBV7-8,.
TGTGCCAGCAGCCCACAACAGGGTATTTATAATTCACCCCTCCACTTT,CASSPQQGIYNSPLHF,TRBJ1-6,.,TRBV7-6,.
TGTGCCAGCAGAAAAAAAGGGGGGGCTCCAGCCTATAATTCACCCCTCCACTTT,CASRKKGGAPAYNSPLHF,TRBJ1-6,.,TRBV27,.
TGCGCCAGCAGCCAAGATCTCAGTGGGTCAGGGTATGGCTACACCTTC,CASSQDLSGSGYGYTF,TRBJ1-2,.,TRBV4-3,.
TGTGCCAGCAGTTCCCGGACAGGGGGCGATTTCGCTGAAGCTTTCTTT,CASSSRTGGDFAEAFF,TRBJ1-1,TRBD1,TRBV6-2/TRBV6-3,medium-sized
TGTGCCAGCAGTGGAGAAGTTAGGGGGCGGTGGAACACTGAAGCTTTCTTT,CASSGEVRGRWNTEAFF,TRBJ1-1,TRBD1,TRBV6-1,.
TGTGCCATCAGTGAGCGGGACAAACTTAAGAACACTGAAGCTTTCTTT,CAISERDKLKNTEAFF,TRBJ1-1,.,TRBV10-3,.
TGCGCCAGCAGCTTGTGGGGACAGATGAACACCGGGGAGCTGTTTTTT,CASSLWGQMNTGELFF,TRBJ2-2,TRBD1,TRBV5-1,.
TGCAGTGCTAGAGACGGTTACGAGCAGTACTTC,CSARDGYEQYF,TRBJ2-7,.,TRBV20-1,few
TGCAGTGCTAGTAAGGACAGGGGATACGAGCAGTACTTC,CSASKDRGYEQYF,TRBJ2-7,TRBD1,TRBV20-1,.
TGTGCCAGCAGTTGGACCCTAGCCGAGCAGTACTTC,CASSWTLAEQYF,TRBJ2-7,.,TRBV7-9,once
TGTGCCAGCAGTTTACTAGCGTCATCCTACAATGAGCAGTTCTTC,CASSLLASSYNEQFF,TRBJ2-1,TRBD2,TRBV2,.
TGTGCCAGCAGCTTGGGACCTACAGCGAACACTGAAGCTTTCTTT,CASSLGPTANTEAFF,TRBJ1-1,.,TRBV5-5,.
TGTGCCAGCAGTTTATTTGGTGTCGGGACAGGCGGCAATGAGCAGTTCTTC,CASSLFGVGTGGNEQFF,TRBJ2-1,TRBD1,TRBV27,many
TGTGCCAGCAGTTGGACAGGGGGAGATACCGGGGAGCTGTTTTTT,CASSWTGGDTGELFF,TRBJ2-2,TRBD1,TRBV2,.
TGTGCCAGCTCACCTGTGACAGGCTCCTACAATGAGCAGTTCTTC,CASSPVTGSYNEQFF,TRBJ2-1,.,TRBV18,.
TGTGCCACCAGCAGACGCTCATCAGGGGGCTTGTTATGGCCCCAGCATTTT,CATSRRSSGGLLWPQHF,TRBJ1-5,TRBD1,TRBV15,.
TGCGCCAGCAGCTTGGGCCCGGATCCCTCCACGGCTAGTCAACTTCACTCCTACGAGCAGTACTTC,CASSLGPDPSTASQLHSYEQYF,TRBJ2-7,.,TRBV5-1,.
TGTGCCAGCAGCTCCCGGACTAGCGGAGAGACCCAGTACTTC,CASSSRTSGETQYF,TRBJ2-5,TRBD2,TRBV5-4,.
TGCGCCAGCAGCCAAGCGACAGGGGCGTGGAATGAGCAGTTCTTC,CASSQATGAWNEQFF,TRBJ2-1,TRBD1,TRBV4-3,.
TGTGCCAGCAGTGGTAGAGGAGCCCCGAGCTCCTACGAGCAGTACTTC,CASSGRGAPSSYEQYF,TRBJ2-7,.,TRBV2,.